This is a list of T cell receptor beta chains from one sample in a study of regulatory T cells in long-lasting Graves disease. TCRdb re-analysed the multiplex PCR reads in MiXCR, keeping a single row per CDR3 protein. The sample lists roughly 500,000 distinct CDR3 sequences; less than 15% were seen once. This sample also appeared in a second study, on T cells in Graves' hyperthyroidism and ophthalmopathy.

This sample comprised peripheral blood mononuclear cells (PBMCs), obtained at new diagnosis, from a patient treated with antithyroid drugs. All receptors come from a young man with Graves disease. Both conserved end residues are trimmed from each CDR3. Not every row has a clone size; where given, it reads once, few, many or a size class.

V	size	J	CDR3
TRBV28	many	TRBJ2-6	ASSLVVGQGSSGANVLT
TRBV30	many	TRBJ2-1	AWSFAGGYNEQF
TRBV12-3/TRBV12-4	.	TRBJ2-2	ASRSYRVNTGELF
TRBV29-1	.	TRBJ1-4	SVDTGSGEKLF
TRBV19	once	TRBJ2-2	ASRRTSGLNTGELF
TRBV7-9	many	TRBJ2-7	ASSLEGSGRTSYEQY
TRBV5-1	few	TRBJ2-3	ASSLIGKDTQY
TRBV6-2/TRBV6-3	.	TRBJ2-7	ASRLAGPTREQY
TRBV27	few	TRBJ1-1	ASSLFLTQDLNTEAF
TRBV7-9	few	TRBJ2-1	ASSALPDTFLNEQF
TRBV6-2/TRBV6-3	few	TRBJ2-1	ASRLRGGKF
TRBV6-5	many	TRBJ1-1	ASSYGGQILTEAF
TRBV27	many	TRBJ2-7	ASSLRRERSYEQY
TRBV7-9	many	TRBJ2-3	ASSYGGREVDTQY
TRBV27	many	TRBJ2-1	ASSPRDSSYNEQF
TRBV7-9	few	TRBJ1-4	ASSFVGVGEKLF
TRBV13	many	TRBJ2-7	ASSLRTSGLFEQY
TRBV3-1	many	TRBJ1-4	ASSQEIRAAGNEKLF
TRBV19	.	TRBJ2-1	ASSITGEAGVWF
TRBV29-1	many	TRBJ2-2	SVGGSGNTGELF
TRBV9	.	TRBJ1-2	ASSVVPEGNYGYT
TRBV18	many	TRBJ2-1	ASSPGTSRQF
TRBV11-3	many	TRBJ2-1	ASSWRGYNEQF
TRBV29-1	many	TRBJ1-5	SVEDRVGQPQH
TRBV11-2	.	TRBJ2-1	ASSQMINMAGQF
TRBV7-9	many	TRBJ2-5	ASSLGGSAYQETQY
TRBV6-4	many	TRBJ2-2	ASSDSIKGGAGELF
TRBV11-2	many	TRBJ1-1	ASSLVDGNTEAF
TRBV7-2	many	TRBJ2-7	ASSSGVKGEQY
TRBV5-1	.	TRBJ1-6	ASSPRGPEQRDQNSPLH
TRBV5-1	many	TRBJ2-2	ASSLMIGLPGELF
TRBV6-2/TRBV6-3	many	TRBJ2-1	ASTQLAGERNEQF
TRBV24-1	.	TRBJ2-3	ATSDGGRTDTQY
TRBV6-1	few	TRBJ2-1	ASRPDRASGEQF
TRBV10-2	.	TRBJ2-6	ASSRQALSSGANVLT
TRBV11-1	many	TRBJ1-3	ASSVRGAPGDTIY
TRBV2	.	TRBJ2-2	ASRPEFPGELF
TRBV6-1	many	TRBJ1-6	ASSESTGGNSPLH
TRBV5-4	.	TRBJ1-1	ASSLQGQGKPEAF
TRBV24-1	many	TRBJ2-1	ATSDLHYNEQF